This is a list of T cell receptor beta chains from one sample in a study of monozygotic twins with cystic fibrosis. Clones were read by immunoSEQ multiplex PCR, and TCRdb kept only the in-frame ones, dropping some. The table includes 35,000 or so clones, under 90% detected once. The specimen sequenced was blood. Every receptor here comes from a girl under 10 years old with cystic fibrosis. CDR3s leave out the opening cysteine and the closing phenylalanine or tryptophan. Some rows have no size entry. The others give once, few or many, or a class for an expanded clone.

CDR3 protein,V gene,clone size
ASSPILRGGQNIQY,TRBV4-1,-
ASSFIEAVGNQPQH,TRBV6-5,-
ASSFLTSGGAYEQY,TRBV7-6,-
ASSPGTDPYGYT,TRBV18,-
ASSGQSILYEQY,TRBV6-1,-
ASSLRWGSAGEQF,TRBV11-2,-
SGSGSSYNEQF,TRBV29-1,-
ASSLAGQGYEQY,TRBV7-2,-
ATSSRGGTFYEQY,TRBV15,once
ATSRDEAGRNIQY,TRBV15,-
ASSQDSSYEQY,TRBV4-3,-
ASSESGPDTQY,TRBV25-1,-
ASSPGHLTGQFQETQY,TRBV5-4,-
ASSVGGTGNYNEQF,TRBV9,-
ASSERLPGTNTEAF,TRBV6-1,-
ASSPLRDRDTDTQY,TRBV2,-
SVGGPYEQY,TRBV29-1,-
SVVTKRPQNTEAF,TRBV29-1,-
ASSYQRGLEQY,TRBV6-5,-
ASSLGWGGFGLYGYT,TRBV7-2,-
ASSTYNQPQH,TRBV6-6,-
ASRRGASGANVLT,TRBV9,-
ASSLNRAGTEAF,TRBV6-5,-
ASSQEGRSSYNEQF,TRBV14,-
ASSLVVAFRDTDTQY,TRBV7-8,-
AWQTGRNTEAF,TRBV30,few
ASNSGGAGGELF,TRBV19,few
ASSKRTVLGYT,TRBV21-1,-